The present entry profiles one T cell receptor beta chain with its context. This table comes from immunoSEQ multiplex PCR, and its TCRdb copy is limited to in-frame clones, with some not included. The data show around 89,000 clones, around 95% seen once. This specimen belongs to a study of technical replicates of blood from a few donors. The ends were cut back, 0 bases at V and 1 base at J, with 7 bases in the middle. Germline CDR1 reads SGDLS; CDR2 reads YYNGEE. The CDR3 has 14 amino acids. The gene calls are TRBV9 and TRBJ1-2; unclear D gene. Sequenced material: T cells isolated from PBMCs. The clonotype was recovered from a human donor in good health. The CDR3 here is CASSVGKINYGYTF. CDR3 DNA sequence: TGTGCCAGCAGCGTAGGTAAAATTAACTATGGCTACACCTTC. The full variable domain, completed using reference TRBV9 and TRBJ1-2, is DSGVTQTPKHLITATGQRVTLRCSPRSGDLSVYWYQQSLDQGLQFLIQYYNGEERAKGNILERFSAQQFPDLHSELNLSSLELGDSALYFCASSVGKINYGYTFGSGTRLTVV.